This T cell receptor (beta chain) is drawn from a study of blood T cell repertoires in COVID-19. Study-wide background: Nucleic acid was either cDNA or gDNA, and it came from T cells, B-cell-depleted T cells, or PBMCs.

Per the study methods: Quantification of nucleated cells was approximated via reference gene primer amplification. Method: immunoSEQ multiplex PCR; TCRdb's copy keeps in-frame clones and lacks some. V, J and clone size derive from that table, while D and trimming were established from the DNA sequence. The sample comprises roughly 240,000 clones, about 90% of which are singletons, and 2.5% to 3.5% rests with the top ten. This clone is a singleton in its sample. What was sequenced was peripheral blood. The origin of this receptor is a woman aged 30 to 39 who had recovered from COVID-19.

The CDR3 is CAISPQGRVTDTQYF. The CDR3 nucleotides read TGTGCCATCAGTCCACAGGGGCGAGTCACAGATACGCAGTATTTT. This rearrangement joins TRBV10-3 to TRBJ2-3; 7 bases agree with TRBD1. The CDR3 has 15 residues. Trimming took 5 bases from V and 2 from J; bases not matched to a gene: 7. Germline values: CDR1 ENHRY, CDR2 SYGVKD.